This is a list of T cell receptor beta chains from one sample in a study of blood T cell repertoires in COVID-19. This table comes from immunoSEQ multiplex PCR, and its TCRdb copy is limited to in-frame clones, with some not included. The repertoire includes over 200,000 clones, 83% of them detected once, and 2% to 3% sits in the top ten. Sequencing was carried out using peripheral blood. The receptors were gathered from a woman aged 35 to 49 with active or convalescent COVID-19. Each CDR3 is given with its conserved first and last residue. The D gene is left open where the match is weak. Not every row has a clone size; where given, it reads once, few, many or a size class.

d_call,j_call,v_call,clone_size,cdr3_aa,cdr3_nt
TRBD1,TRBJ1-2,TRBV24-1,-,CATSDNDRVGYGYTF,TGTGCCACCAGTGACAACGACAGGGTCGGGTATGGCTACACCTTC
TRBD2,TRBJ2-5,TRBV11-2,-,CASSLQLSGGYQETQYF,TGTGCCAGCAGCTTGCAACTTAGCGGGGGTTACCAAGAGACCCAGTACTTC
-,TRBJ1-4,TRBV2,-,CASSMGLPNEKLFF,TGTGCCAGCAGTATGGGACTTCCGAATGAAAAACTGTTTTTT
TRBD2,TRBJ2-2,TRBV5-1,-,CASRTSGNTGELFF,TGCGCCAGCCGGACTAGCGGGAACACCGGGGAGCTGTTTTTT
TRBD2,TRBJ2-7,TRBV24-1,-,CATERLAGESEQYF,TGTGCCACCGAACGACTAGCGGGAGAATCTGAGCAGTACTTC
-,TRBJ1-5,TRBV27,-,CASSPGGDNNQPQHF,TGTGCCAGCAGCCCCGGGGGGGACAATAATCAGCCCCAGCATTTT
-,TRBJ1-2,TRBV3-1/TRBV3-2,few,CASSQDGRGRGYTF,TGTGCCAGCAGCCAAGATGGAAGGGGTAGGGGCTACACCTTC
-,TRBJ2-7,TRBV7-2,-,CASSLFPGSEQYF,TGTGCCAGCAGCTTATTCCCAGGATCCGAGCAGTACTTC
TRBD2,TRBJ2-2,TRBV18,-,CASSPLTPGLGSAGELFF,TGTGCCAGCTCACCACTCACGCCGGGACTAGGATCGGCCGGGGAGCTGTTTTTT
-,TRBJ2-2,TRBV29-1,-,CSAFRGRGDIGELFF,TGCAGCGCCTTCCGGGGCAGGGGTGATATCGGGGAGCTGTTTTTT
-,TRBJ1-2,TRBV6-2/TRBV6-3,-,CASSQDSNYGYTF,TGTGCCAGCAGTCAGGACAGTAACTATGGCTACACCTTC
TRBD1,TRBJ1-1,TRBV4-1,-,CASSTGTGAFF,TGCGCCAGCAGTACCGGGACAGGAGCTTTCTTT
TRBD1,TRBJ1-2,TRBV7-8,-,CASSLDRGSGYTF,TGTGCCAGCAGCTTGGACAGGGGATCGGGCTACACCTTC
TRBD1,TRBJ1-1,TRBV6-2/TRBV6-3,-,CASSLRTGGFEAFF,TGTGCCAGCAGTTTAAGGACAGGGGGCTTTGAAGCTTTCTTT
-,TRBJ1-1,TRBV2,-,CASNSAGYTEAFF,TGTGCCAGCAACTCGGCAGGGTACACTGAAGCTTTCTTT
-,TRBJ2-7,TRBV11-2,-,CASSSAYEQYF,TGTGCCAGCAGCTCCGCCTACGAGCAGTACTTC
TRBD2,TRBJ2-2,TRBV7-8,-,CASSSPVEGREGRSTGELFF,TGTGCCAGCAGCTCCCCCGTGGAGGGGCGGGAGGGCCGGAGCACCGGGGAGCTGTTTTTT
-,TRBJ1-1,TRBV19,-,CASKVQGNTEAFF,TGTGCCAGTAAAGTTCAGGGGAACACTGAAGCTTTCTTT
-,TRBJ2-1,TRBV12-3/TRBV12-4,few,CASEGDSYNEQFF,TGTGCCAGCGAGGGGGACTCCTACAATGAGCAGTTCTTC
-,TRBJ1-2,TRBV2,-,CASSVGLANYGYTF,TGTGCCAGCAGTGTGGGCCTCGCTAACTATGGCTACACCTTC
-,TRBJ2-5,TRBV3-1/TRBV3-2,-,CASSQDAGRETQYF,TGTGCCAGCAGCCAAGATGCGGGTCGGGAGACCCAGTACTTC
-,TRBJ1-1,TRBV3-1/TRBV3-2,-,CASSQDSGMNTEAFF,TGTGCCAGCAGCCAAGATTCGGGGATGAACACTGAAGCTTTCTTT
TRBD2,TRBJ2-5,TRBV9,-,CASSGGTSGGKRTQYF,TGTGCCAGCAGCGGAGGGACTAGCGGGGGGAAGAGGACCCAGTACTTC
TRBD2,TRBJ2-2,TRBV27,-,CASSFWLAGGPGGELFF,TGTGCCAGCAGTTTTTGGCTAGCGGGAGGGCCGGGCGGGGAGCTGTTTTTT
TRBD1,TRBJ1-2,TRBV18,-,CASSPGQGVDYGYTF,TGTGCCAGCTCACCCGGACAGGGGGTCGACTATGGCTACACCTTC
-,TRBJ1-2,TRBV6-5,-,CASRSRTKAYGYTF,TGTGCCAGCAGATCAAGGACAAAAGCCTATGGCTACACCTTC
TRBD1,TRBJ2-1,TRBV5-1,-,CASSETGQDYNEQFF,TGCGCCAGCAGCGAAACGGGACAGGACTACAATGAGCAGTTCTTC
TRBD1,TRBJ1-1,TRBV19,-,CASSIDGTGGLAEAFF,TGTGCCAGTAGTATTGACGGGACAGGGGGTTTGGCTGAAGCTTTCTTT
TRBD2,TRBJ2-7,TRBV19,-,CASTLAGGIGYEQYF,TGTGCCAGTACTCTAGCGGGAGGAATAGGGTACGAGCAGTACTTC
-,TRBJ1-4,TRBV4-1,once,CASSRVEGATNEKLFF,TGCGCCAGCAGCCGGGTCGAGGGTGCAACTAATGAAAAACTGTTTTTT
TRBD2,TRBJ2-2,TRBV15,-,CATSRDPGGGHTGELFF,TGTGCCACCAGCAGAGATCCCGGGGGGGGTCACACCGGGGAGCTGTTTTTT
TRBD2,TRBJ2-3,TRBV7-2,-,CASSLAQAGGTDTQYF,TGTGCCAGCAGCTTAGCGCAAGCGGGGGGCACAGATACGCAGTATTTT
-,TRBJ2-6,TRBV30,-,CACIRGSSGANVLTF,TGTGCCTGCATTCGGGGAAGCTCTGGGGCCAACGTCCTGACTTTC
-,TRBJ2-3,TRBV29-1,-,CSVDSQGSHGFSTDTQYF,TGCAGCGTTGATAGCCAGGGGAGCCACGGATTTAGCACAGATACGCAGTATTTT
-,TRBJ2-5,TRBV12-3/TRBV12-4,-,CASSSRGAETQYF,TGTGCCAGCAGTTCCCGTGGAGCGGAGACCCAGTACTTC
-,TRBJ1-2,TRBV27,-,CASSLGGSYGYTF,TGTGCCAGCAGCTTGGGGGGGTCTTATGGCTACACCTTC
TRBD1,TRBJ1-6,TRBV5-6,-,CASSLDRGLTNSPLHF,TGTGCCAGCAGCTTGGACAGGGGGCTTACTAATTCACCCCTCCACTTT
-,TRBJ1-1,TRBV11-3,-,CASSSSGGSTEAFF,TGTGCCAGCAGCTCTAGTGGGGGGAGCACTGAAGCTTTCTTT
-,TRBJ1-2,TRBV21-1,-,CASSKEVQGLYGYTF,TGTGCCAGCAGCAAAGAAGTGCAGGGGCTCTATGGCTACACCTTC
-,TRBJ2-6,TRBV29-1,-,CSVPTGQGDSLLSGANVLTF,TGCAGCGTCCCCACGGGCCAGGGGGACTCCCTACTCTCTGGGGCCAACGTCCTGACTTTC
-,TRBJ2-1,TRBV27,-,CASSFDMRRAGNEQFF,TGTGCCAGCAGTTTCGATATGCGGAGGGCCGGGAATGAGCAGTTCTTC
TRBD1,TRBJ1-2,TRBV6-6,-,CASSRQGYYGYTF,TGTGCCAGCAGCAGACAGGGCTACTATGGCTACACCTTC
-,TRBJ1-1,TRBV20-1,-,CSAETEEAFF,TGCAGTGCGGAAACAGAAGAAGCTTTCTTT
TRBD2,TRBJ2-5,TRBV2,few,CASSVGRVQETQYF,TGTGCCAGCAGTGTCGGGAGGGTCCAAGAGACCCAGTACTTC
TRBD1,TRBJ1-1,TRBV10-3,-,CAINSRGQGSEAFF,TGTGCCATCAACTCGAGGGGACAGGGTTCTGAAGCTTTCTTT
-,TRBJ2-7,TRBV19,-,CASSISRERSYEQYF,TGTGCCAGTAGTATCTCCCGGGAGCGGTCCTACGAGCAGTACTTC
TRBD1,TRBJ1-4,TRBV3-1/TRBV3-2,once,CASSRDRDSEKLFF,TGTGCCAGCAGCAGGGACAGGGATTCTGAAAAACTGTTTTTT
-,TRBJ2-7,TRBV27,few,CASSLGLAYEQYF,TGTGCCAGCAGTTTGGGACTGGCCTACGAGCAGTACTTC
-,TRBJ1-2,TRBV24-1,-,CATSGRTHGYTF,TGTGCCACCAGTGGGCGGACTCATGGCTACACCTTC
-,TRBJ2-5,TRBV29-1,-,CSVELAIQETQYF,TGCAGCGTTGAACTAGCGATACAAGAGACCCAGTACTTC
TRBD1,TRBJ1-1,TRBV9,-,CASSVGTGGTEAFF,TGTGCCAGCAGCGTAGGTACAGGGGGGACTGAAGCTTTCTTT
-,TRBJ2-7,TRBV24-1,few,CATSDGRTLSYEQYF,TGTGCCACCAGTGACGGCCGGACTCTTTCCTACGAGCAGTACTTC